Below, one T cell receptor (beta chain) is given with its context. Being one base from a much bigger clone, this may be a read error. The data belong to a study of cytomegalovirus exposure and HLA in healthy donors. The primer mix had 60 Vbeta and 13 Jbeta primers. Clones were read by immunoSEQ multiplex PCR, and TCRdb kept only the in-frame ones, dropping some. The data show 130,000 or so clones, approximately 80% seen once. There are 11 residues in the CDR3. V lost 5 bases to trimming and J lost 6 bases; unmatched junction nucleotides: 0. CDR1 and CDR2 (germline): MNHEY, SMNVEV (reference sequence). The chain links TRBV27 to TRBJ2-7; the match to TRBD2 covers 8 bases. This receptor was obtained from a man aged 40-49 years in good health and CMV-seronegative. Sequenced sample: PBMCs. The CDR3 loop reads CASSRGGEQYF. The CDR3 nucleotides read TGTGCCAGCAGTCGGGGGGGCGAGCAGTACTTC.